The next 21 T cell receptor beta chains were all read from a single sample in a study of blood T cell repertoires in COVID-19. Produced via immunoSEQ multiplex PCR; TCRdb's table is partial and in-frame only. The repertoire holds roughly 53,000 clones, 90% seen once, with about 7.7% in the top ten. Input material: peripheral blood. All receptors come from a woman between 40 and 55 years old with active COVID-19.

This chain links TRBV5-4 with TRBJ1-4; D not resolved. The CDR3 totals 14 residues. Germline assignment: CDR1 SGHNT and CDR2 YYREEE (reference sequence). The V and J ends lost 3 bases and 8 bases respectively, with 14 bases between them. This chain's CDR3 is CASSSKRENEKLFF. CDR3 in DNA: TGTGCCAGCAGCTCCAAGAGGGAAAACGAAAAACTGTTTTTT.

The chain joins TRBV21-1 to TRBJ2-5; no DNA check was done on the table's D call, TRBD1. TRBV21-1 corresponds to a pseudogene. The CDR3 sequence is 16 residues long. As DNA, the CDR3 is TGTGCCAGCAGCAAAGTACGTAGGGGTAGTGAAGAGACCCAGTACTTC. As protein: CASSKVRRGSEETQYF.

The rearrangement uses TRBV30 and TRBJ1-5; no reliable D call. V was cut by 8 bases and J by 0 bases, with 23 bases left in between. This CDR3 comprises 17 residues. Looked up from germline, CDR1 is GTSNPN and CDR2 is SVGIG (reference sequence). The CDR3 DNA is TGTGCCGCCACGGCCGGGAACGTATTTCTTAGCAATCAGCCCCAGCATTTT. The encoded protein is CAATAGNVFLSNQPQHF. Full variable domain (remainder filled in from reference TRBV30 and TRBJ1-5): SQTIHQWPATLVQPVGSPLSLECTVEGTSNPNLYWYRQAAGRGLQLLFYSVGIGQISSEVPQNLSASRPQDRQFILSSKKLLLSDSGFYLCAATAGNVFLSNQPQHFGDGTRLSIL.

The sample holds a few counts of this clone. The chain is built from TRBV4-1 and TRBJ1-1, with D possibly TRBD1 on 6 matching bases. Germline V CDR1 and CDR2: MGHRA, YSYEKL. With 4 bases removed from V and 7 bases from J, the gap between germline ends came to 10 bases. CDR3 size: 12 residues. The CDR3 region has the DNA TGCGCCAGCAGCCTGTCAGGGGATGAAGCTTTCTTT. Its protein is CASSLSGDEAFF.

This clone was counted a few times. This chain links TRBV9 with TRBJ1-1; 8 bases agree with TRBD1. This CDR3 comprises 16 residues. The germline gives CDR1 SGDLS, CDR2 YYNGEE. Germline trimming cut 4 bases from V and 3 bases from J; bases unmatched to any gene: 11. The chain's CDR3 is CASSIGTGEGDTEAFF. Written as DNA, the CDR3 is TGTGCCAGCAGCATCGGGACAGGAGAAGGGGACACTGAAGCTTTCTTT.

J is TRBJ1-5 and V is TRBV28, with 9 bases identical to TRBD1. The CDR3 covers 18 residues. Germline CDR1 MDHEN, CDR2 SYDVKM. Losses at the gene ends were 7 bases for V and 1 base for J; bases not matched to a gene: 14. CDR3 amino acids: CASTPRGTGIGSNQPQHF. CDR3 nucleotide sequence: TGTGCCAGCACCCCGAGGGGGACAGGGATCGGGAGCAATCAGCCCCAGCATTTT.

The chain uses TRBV19 and TRBJ2-3; TRBD2 agrees at 11 bases. V was pared by 8 bases and J by 2 bases, with 3 bases of the junction left unmatched. The CDR3 length is 14 residues. In germline, CDR1 is LNHDA, CDR2 SQIVND (reference sequence). CDR3 coding DNA: TGTGCCAGTGGGACTAGCGGTTCCACAGATACGCAGTATTTT. Translating it yields CASGTSGSTDTQYF.

CDR3 sequence reads: CSVLRDRGYGGEQFF. In nucleotides, the CDR3 is TGCAGCGTTCTCCGGGACAGGGGGTATGGGGGTGAGCAGTTCTTC. The V and J genes are TRBV29-1 and TRBJ2-1; TRBD1 aligns across 11 bases. The V segment lost 5 bases and the J segment 9 bases; nucleotides outside the gene matches: 12. CDR1 and CDR2 from the germline V gene are SQVTM and ANQGSEA. The CDR3 has 15 amino acids.

This rearrangement joins TRBV27 to TRBJ2-5; tentative D call: TRBD2 (6 bases). Trimming left V 8 bases short and J 5 bases short, with 18 bases between. This CDR3 spans 14 amino acids. Germline V lookup: CDR1 MNHEY, CDR2 SMNVEV (reference sequence). As DNA, the CDR3 is TGTGCCAGCGGAGGGGATAGACAGTACGAGACCCAGTACTTC. Its protein product is CASGGDRQYETQYF.

On this clone itself: Other nucleotide sequences in the sample specify the same CDR3. The J gene is TRBJ1-1, the V gene TRBV6-5, with 8 bases matching TRBD1. CDR1 MNHEY and CDR2 SVGAGI come from the germline V gene. This CDR3 region has 13 residues. After removal of 6 bases from V and 1 base from J, the junction contained 1 base not matched to a gene. Written as DNA, the CDR3 is TGTGCCAGCAGGGACAGGGAGAACACTGAAGCTTTCTTT. Protein sequence: CASRDRENTEAFF.

The V gene is TRBV7-2, the J gene TRBJ1-2, with 7 bases that match TRBD1. The CDR3 sequence is 13 residues long. After removal of 5 bases from V and 6 bases from J, the junction contained 6 bases not matched to a gene. The germline V gene encodes CDR1 SGHTA and CDR2 FQGNSA. The CDR3 loop reads CASSPTGSDGYTF. CDR3 coding DNA: TGTGCCAGCAGCCCGACAGGGAGCGATGGCTACACCTTC.

This chain links TRBV29-1 with TRBJ1-3, with TRBD1 matching over 7 bases. CDR1 SQVTM and CDR2 ANQGSEA come from the germline V gene. The V gene end was trimmed by 6 bases and the J gene end by 4 bases; junction bases not matched to a gene: 9. There are 14 residues in the CDR3. The CDR3 nucleotides are TGCAGCGTAAGGGACAGACGACGGGGAAACACCATATATTTT. As protein: CSVRDRRRGNTIYF.

This chain connects TRBV7-8 to TRBJ1-1; 7 bases match TRBD1. Per the germline V gene, CDR1 is SGHVS and CDR2 is FQNEAQ. This CDR3 is built from 15 residues. V lost 4 bases, J lost 1 base, and 6 bases stayed unmatched. The CDR3 spells CASSSTGAGNTEAFF. CDR3 bases: TGTGCCAGCAGCTCCACAGGGGCCGGGAACACTGAAGCTTTCTTT.

The rearrangement uses TRBV4-1 and TRBJ2-5; weak D call: TRBD2 (7 bases). The V gene lost 4 bases and the J gene lost 4 bases, with 16 bases spanning the gap. Germline lookup yields CDR1 MGHRA and CDR2 YSYEKL. This CDR3 has 15 residues. CDR3 bases: TGCGCCAGCAGCCCTGGACAGCGGGGCCGAGAGACCCAGTACTTC. Its translation: CASSPGQRGRETQYF.

This sequence joins TRBV7-9 and TRBJ2-3, with 13 positions matching TRBD2. CDR3 size: 16 residues. V gave up 5 bases and J gave up 5 bases; unmatched junction bases: 7. Germline V lookup: CDR1 SEHNR, CDR2 FQNEAQ (reference sequence). The CDR3 DNA reads TGTGCCAGCAGCGCCGGGACTAGCGGGGAAAAAGATACGCAGTATTTT. It specifies CASSAGTSGEKDTQYF.

V and J are TRBV6-6 and TRBJ1-3; 7 nucleotides agree with TRBD1. Losses at the gene ends were 4 bases for V and 0 bases for J; bases not matched to a gene: 3. This CDR3 region has 15 residues. The germline gives CDR1 MNHNY, CDR2 SVGAGI (reference sequence). The CDR3 here is CASSLGQYSGNTIYF. As DNA, the CDR3 is TGTGCCAGCAGTTTGGGACAGTACTCTGGAAACACCATATATTTT.

The chain has TRBV6-5 and TRBJ2-7; D perhaps matches TRBD1 (5 bases). The V gene's germline CDR1 is MNHEY and CDR2 SVGAGI. CDR3 length equals 15 residues. V lost 3 bases to trimming and J lost 6 bases, with 18 bases between them. CDR3 loop: CASSYNPQGTSEQYF. The CDR3 DNA is TGTGCCAGCAGTTATAACCCTCAGGGCACGAGCGAGCAGTACTTC.

The gene calls are TRBV25-1 and TRBJ2-3; TRBD2 matches 7 bases. Germline-derived CDR1 and CDR2 are MGHDK and SYGVNS. J lost 2 bases, V lost 1 base, and 6 bases had no gene match. This CDR3 is built from 16 residues. In DNA, the CDR3 is TGTGCCAGCAGTGAATTGGCTAGCGGTAACACAGATACGCAGTATTTT. Translated, it gives CASSELASGNTDTQYF.

The count of this clone is one. The chain has TRBV10-3 and TRBJ2-3; 15 bases are a match to TRBD2. From germline, CDR1 is ENHRY and CDR2 SYGVKD. CDR3 length: 16 residues. V dropped 0 bases and J dropped 12; count of bases not matched to a gene: 7. The CDR3 nucleotides read TGTGCCATCAGTGAGTCGGGGACTAGCGGGGGGACCCCCCAGTATTTT. It yields the protein CAISESGTSGGTPQYF.

The CDR3 DNA follows: TGTGCCTGGAGTCCGTTCGCGGCAGGGCAAATCGGCTACACCTTC. It is translated as CAWSPFAAGQIGYTF. V usage is TRBV30 and J usage is TRBJ1-2; D is perhaps TRBD1 (5 bases). V was shortened by 2 bases and J by 8 bases, with 21 bases between the two germline ends. The CDR3 runs to 15 residues. Germline CDR1 GTSNPN, CDR2 SVGIG (reference sequence).

The chain combines TRBV6-1 with TRBJ1-6; D perhaps matches TRBD1 (5 bases). V lost 4 bases to trimming and J lost 0 bases, with 19 bases between them. CDR1 MNHNS and CDR2 SASEGT come from the germline V gene. The length of the CDR3 is 19 residues. CDR3 coding DNA: TGTGCCAGCAGTGTAAAGATGGCTGACAGAAGCTCCTATAATTCACCCCTCCACTTT. It is translated as CASSVKMADRSSYNSPLHF.